This T cell receptor (beta chain) appears in the sequencing data of a study of T cells after posttransplantation cyclophosphamide. General study findings and limits: Later post-transplant blood repertoires were often dominated by donor CD8+ memory clones.

The V segment lost 3 bases and the J segment 3 bases; nucleotides outside the gene matches: 6. CDR3 size: 16 residues. Germline V lookup: CDR1 SGHDN, CDR2 FVKESK. On this clone itself: Its cognate antigen is unknown.

The protocol was immunoSEQ multiplex PCR, while the TCRdb copy is restricted to in-frame clones and leaves out a portion. The sample lists 20,000 to 30,000 clones, roughly 86% occurring once. Sequencing was performed on PBMCs. The sequence came from a woman in her sixties with a blood cancer, CMV-positive, and with a related stem cell donor. This rearrangement joins TRBV14 to TRBJ2-5, with 11 nucleotides matching TRBD2. The CDR3 here is CASSQGPGLAEETQYF. The CDR3 nucleotides read TGTGCCAGCAGCCAGGGTCCGGGACTAGCGGAAGAGACCCAGTACTTC.